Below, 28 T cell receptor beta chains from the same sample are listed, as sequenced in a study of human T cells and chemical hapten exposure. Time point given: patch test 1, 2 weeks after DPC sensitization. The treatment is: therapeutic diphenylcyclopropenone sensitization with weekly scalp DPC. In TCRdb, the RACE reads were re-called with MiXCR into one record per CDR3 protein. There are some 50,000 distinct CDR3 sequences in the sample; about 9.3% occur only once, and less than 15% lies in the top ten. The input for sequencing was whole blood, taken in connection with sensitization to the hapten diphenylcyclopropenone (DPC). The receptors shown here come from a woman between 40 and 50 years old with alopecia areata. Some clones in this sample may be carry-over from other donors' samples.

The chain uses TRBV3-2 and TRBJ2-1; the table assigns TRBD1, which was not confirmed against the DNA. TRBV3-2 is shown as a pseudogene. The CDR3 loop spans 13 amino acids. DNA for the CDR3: TGTGCCAGCAGCCAAGAAGGGGAATGTGAGCAGTTCTTC. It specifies CASSQEGECEQFF.

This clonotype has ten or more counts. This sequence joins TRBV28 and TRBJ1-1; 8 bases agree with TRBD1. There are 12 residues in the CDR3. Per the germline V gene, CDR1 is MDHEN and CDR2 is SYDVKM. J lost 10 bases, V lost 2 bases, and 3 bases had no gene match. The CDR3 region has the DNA TGTGCCAGCAGTTTAACAGGGGGGCGAGCTTTCTTT. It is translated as CASSLTGGRAFF.

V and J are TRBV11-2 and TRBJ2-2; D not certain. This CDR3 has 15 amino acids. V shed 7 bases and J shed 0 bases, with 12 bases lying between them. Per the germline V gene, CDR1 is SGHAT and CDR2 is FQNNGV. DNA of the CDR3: TGTGCCAGCAAACGGACCGAAGCGAACACCGGGGAGCTGTTTTTT. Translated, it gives CASKRTEANTGELFF.

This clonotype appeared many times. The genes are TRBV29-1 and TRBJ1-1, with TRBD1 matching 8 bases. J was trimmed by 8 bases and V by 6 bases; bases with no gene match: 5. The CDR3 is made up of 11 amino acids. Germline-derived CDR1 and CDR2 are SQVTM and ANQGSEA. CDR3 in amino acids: CSVRYRGEAFF. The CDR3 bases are TGCAGCGTAAGATACAGGGGGGAAGCTTTCTTT.

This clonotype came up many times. The CDR3 bases are TGTGCCAGCAGCCAAGCCCTGGGAAATGAAAAACTGTTTTTT. This encodes CASSQALGNEKLFF. V and J are TRBV14 and TRBJ1-4, with unresolved D. The CDR3 totals 14 residues. The germline gives CDR1 SGHDN, CDR2 FVKESK. V dropped 1 base and J dropped 5 bases, with 8 bases sitting between them.

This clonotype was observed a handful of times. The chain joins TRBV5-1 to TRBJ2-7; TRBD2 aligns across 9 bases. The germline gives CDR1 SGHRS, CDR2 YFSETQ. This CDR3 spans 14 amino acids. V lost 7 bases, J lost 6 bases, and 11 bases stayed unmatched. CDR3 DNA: TGCGCCAGCGGGTCCGGGACTAGCAGCAGCGAGCAGTACTTC. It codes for CASGSGTSSSEQYF.

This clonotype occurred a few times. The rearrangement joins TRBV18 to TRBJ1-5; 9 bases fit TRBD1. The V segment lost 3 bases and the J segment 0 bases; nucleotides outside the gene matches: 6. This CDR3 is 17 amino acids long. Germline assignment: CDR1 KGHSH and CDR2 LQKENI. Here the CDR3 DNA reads TGTGCCAGCTCACCTGGACAGGGGTGGAATAGCAATCAGCCCCAGCATTTT. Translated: CASSPGQGWNSNQPQHF.

CDR3 protein: CSASPRARGYTF. The CDR3 DNA is TGCAGTGCTAGCCCCCGGGCGCGTGGCTACACCTTC. The V call is TRBV20-1, the J call TRBJ1-2; D not resolved. V was clipped by 3 bases and J by 7 bases, with 12 bases between them. CDR1 is DFQATT, CDR2 SNEGSKA, per germline (reference sequence). The CDR3 length is 12 residues.

DNA of the CDR3: TGCGCCAGCAGTCCCGGGACAGGGTCCAATCAGCCCCAGCATTTT. Its protein product is CASSPGTGSNQPQHF. The V and J genes are TRBV4-3 and TRBJ1-5; 9 nucleotides align to TRBD1. The CDR3 totals 15 residues. Germline V gives CDR1 LGHNA, CDR2 YSLEER. J was trimmed by 3 bases and V by 6 bases; bases with no gene match: 6.

The CDR3 here is CASSLESGTLDEQYF. The CDR3 nucleotides read TGTGCCAGCAGCTTAGAAAGCGGGACCCTCGACGAGCAGTACTTC. J is TRBJ2-7 and V is TRBV13; 7 nucleotides line up with TRBD2. V lost 1 base to trimming and J lost 5 bases; unmatched junction nucleotides: 8. Per the germline V gene, CDR1 is PRHDT and CDR2 is FYEKMQ (reference sequence). This CDR3 contains 15 residues.

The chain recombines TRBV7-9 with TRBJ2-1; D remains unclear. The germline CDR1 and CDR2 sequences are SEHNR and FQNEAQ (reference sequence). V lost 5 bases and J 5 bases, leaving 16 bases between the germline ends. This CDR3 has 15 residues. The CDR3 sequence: CASSPQGQLNNEQFF. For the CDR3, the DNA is TGTGCCAGCAGCCCACAAGGGCAGTTGAACAATGAGCAGTTCTTC. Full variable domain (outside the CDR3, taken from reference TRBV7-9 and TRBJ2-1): DTGVSQNPRHKITKRGQNVTFRCDPISEHNRLYWYRQTLGQGPEFLTYFQNEAQLEKSRLLSDRFSAERPKGSFSTLEIQRTEQGDSAMYLCASSPQGQLNNEQFFGPGTRLTVL.

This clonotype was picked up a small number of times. The CDR3 region is CASSPHRTSGGTDTQYF. The DNA for the CDR3 is TGTGCCAGCAGCCCCCATCGGACTAGCGGGGGGACAGATACGCAGTATTTT. The genes are TRBV9 and TRBJ2-3, with TRBD2 matching over 14 bases. Per germline, CDR1 SGDLS and CDR2 YYNGEE. The CDR3 covers 17 residues. V lost 4 bases and J lost 3; bases outside the gene matches: 7.

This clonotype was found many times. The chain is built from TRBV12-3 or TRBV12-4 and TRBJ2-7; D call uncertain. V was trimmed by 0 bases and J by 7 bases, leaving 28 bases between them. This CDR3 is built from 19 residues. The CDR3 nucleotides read TGTGCCAGCAGTTTAGCGCTACGGTACAGCGCCTCGCCCTTCGGTGAGCAGTACTTC. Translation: CASSLALRYSASPFGEQYF.

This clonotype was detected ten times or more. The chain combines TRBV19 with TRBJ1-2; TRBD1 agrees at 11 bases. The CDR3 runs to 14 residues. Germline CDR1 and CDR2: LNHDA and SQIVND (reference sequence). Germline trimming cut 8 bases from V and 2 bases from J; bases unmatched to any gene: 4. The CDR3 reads CASGGTGGNYGYTF. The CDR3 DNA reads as TGTGCCAGTGGTGGGACAGGGGGAAACTATGGCTACACCTTC. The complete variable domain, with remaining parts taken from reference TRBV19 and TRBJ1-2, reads DGGITQSPKYLFRKEGQNVTLSCEQNLNHDAMYWYRQDPGQGLRLIYYSQIVNDFQKGDIAEGYSVSREKKESFPLTVTSAQKNPTAFYLCASGGTGGNYGYTFGSGTRLTVV.

CDR3 protein: CASSFSGPGNTQYF. CDR3 sequence (DNA): TGTGCCAGCAGTTTTTCGGGGCCTGGGAATACGCAGTATTTT. The rearrangement links TRBV6-5 to TRBJ2-3; either TRBD1 or TRBD2 may fit D (5 bases each). The CDR3 has 14 amino acids. V lost 4 bases and J 7 bases, leaving 15 bases between the germline ends. Per germline, CDR1 MNHEY and CDR2 SVGAGI.

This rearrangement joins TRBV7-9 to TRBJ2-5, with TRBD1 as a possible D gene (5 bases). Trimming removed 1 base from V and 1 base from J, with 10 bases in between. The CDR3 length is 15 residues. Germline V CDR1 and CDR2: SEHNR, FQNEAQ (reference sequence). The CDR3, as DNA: TGTGCCAGCAGCTTAGGGGGCGAGTTCCAAGAGACCCAGTACTTC. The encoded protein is CASSLGGEFQETQYF.

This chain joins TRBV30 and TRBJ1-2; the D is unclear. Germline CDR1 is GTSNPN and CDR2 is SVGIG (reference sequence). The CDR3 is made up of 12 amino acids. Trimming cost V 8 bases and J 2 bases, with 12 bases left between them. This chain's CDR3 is CANGRPNYGYTF. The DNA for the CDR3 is TGTGCCAACGGACGGCCAAACTATGGCTACACCTTC.

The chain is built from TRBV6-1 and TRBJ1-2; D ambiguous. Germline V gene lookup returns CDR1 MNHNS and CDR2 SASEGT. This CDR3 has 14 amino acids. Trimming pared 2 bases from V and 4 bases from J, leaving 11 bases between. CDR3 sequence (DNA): TGTGCCAGCAGTGAAATGGCAGCCCTCTATGGCTACACCTTC. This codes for CASSEMAALYGYTF.

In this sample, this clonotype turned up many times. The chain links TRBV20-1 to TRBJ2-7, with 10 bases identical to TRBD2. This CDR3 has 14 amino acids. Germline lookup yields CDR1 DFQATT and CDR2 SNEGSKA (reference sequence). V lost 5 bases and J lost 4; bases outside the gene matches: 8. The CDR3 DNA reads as TGCAGTGCTCCCCTGCTAGCGGGGGAGTACGAGCAGTACTTC. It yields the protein CSAPLLAGEYEQYF.

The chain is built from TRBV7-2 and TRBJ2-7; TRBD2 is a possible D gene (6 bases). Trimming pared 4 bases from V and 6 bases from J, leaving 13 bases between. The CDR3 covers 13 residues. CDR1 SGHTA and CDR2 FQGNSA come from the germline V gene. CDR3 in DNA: TGTGCCAGCAGCTCCCCTCCGGGAGTCGAGCAGTACTTC. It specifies CASSSPPGVEQYF.

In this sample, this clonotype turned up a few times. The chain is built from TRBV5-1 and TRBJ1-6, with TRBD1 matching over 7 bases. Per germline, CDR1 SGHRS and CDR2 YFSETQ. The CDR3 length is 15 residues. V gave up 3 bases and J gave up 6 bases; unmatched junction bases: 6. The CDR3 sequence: CASSWSGQINSPLHF. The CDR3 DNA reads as TGCGCCAGCAGCTGGTCGGGACAGATTAATTCACCCCTCCACTTT.

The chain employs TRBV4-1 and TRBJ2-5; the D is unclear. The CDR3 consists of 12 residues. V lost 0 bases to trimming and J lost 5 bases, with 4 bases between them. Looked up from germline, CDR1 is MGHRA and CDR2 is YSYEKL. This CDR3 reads CASSQDWETQYF. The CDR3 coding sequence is TGCGCCAGCAGCCAAGATTGGGAGACCCAGTACTTC.

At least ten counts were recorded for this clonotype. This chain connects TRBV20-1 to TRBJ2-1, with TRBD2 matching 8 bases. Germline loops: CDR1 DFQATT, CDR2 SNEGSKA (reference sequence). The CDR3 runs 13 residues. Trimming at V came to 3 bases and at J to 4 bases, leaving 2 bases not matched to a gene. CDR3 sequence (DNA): TGCAGTGCTAGCGGGGGGGATTACAATGAGCAGTTCTTC. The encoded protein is CSASGGDYNEQFF.

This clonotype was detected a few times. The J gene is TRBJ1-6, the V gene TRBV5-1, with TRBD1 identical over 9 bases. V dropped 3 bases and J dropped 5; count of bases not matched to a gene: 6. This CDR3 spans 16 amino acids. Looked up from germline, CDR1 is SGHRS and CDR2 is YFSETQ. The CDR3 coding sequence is TGCGCCAGCAGCTCTAGAAGACAGGGGGATAATTCACCCCTCCACTTT. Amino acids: CASSSRRQGDNSPLHF.

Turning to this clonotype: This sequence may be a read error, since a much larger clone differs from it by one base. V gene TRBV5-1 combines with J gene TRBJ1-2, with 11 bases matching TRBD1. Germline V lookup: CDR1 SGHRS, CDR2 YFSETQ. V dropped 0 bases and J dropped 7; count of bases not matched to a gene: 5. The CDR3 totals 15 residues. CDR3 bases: TGCGCCAGCAGCTTGGTCGGACAGGGGGCGCTTGGCTACACCTTC. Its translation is CASSLVGQGALGYTF.

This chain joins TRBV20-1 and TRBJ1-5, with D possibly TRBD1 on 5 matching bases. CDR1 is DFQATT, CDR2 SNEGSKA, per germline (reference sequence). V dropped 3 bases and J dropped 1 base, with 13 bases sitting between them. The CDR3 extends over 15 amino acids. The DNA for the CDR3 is TGCAGTGCTAGGCGGGGGGGGAAAAGCAATCAGCCCCAGCATTTT. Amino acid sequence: CSARRGGKSNQPQHF.

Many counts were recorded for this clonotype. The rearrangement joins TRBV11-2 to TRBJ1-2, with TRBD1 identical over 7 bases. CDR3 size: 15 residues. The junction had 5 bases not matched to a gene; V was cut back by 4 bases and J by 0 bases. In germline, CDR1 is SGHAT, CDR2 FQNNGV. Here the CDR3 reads CASSWGQHTNYGYTF. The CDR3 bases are TGTGCCAGCAGCTGGGGACAGCACACTAACTATGGCTACACCTTC.

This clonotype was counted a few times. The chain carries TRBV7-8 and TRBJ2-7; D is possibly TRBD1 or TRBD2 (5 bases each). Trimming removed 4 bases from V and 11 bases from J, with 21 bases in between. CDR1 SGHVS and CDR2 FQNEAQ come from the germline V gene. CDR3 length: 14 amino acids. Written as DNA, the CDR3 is TGTGCCAGCAGCTATGACGGGGCCCCCAGAGTGGAGTACTTC. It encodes CASSYDGAPRVEYF. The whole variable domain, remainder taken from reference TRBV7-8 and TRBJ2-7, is GAGVSQSPRYKVAKRGQDVALRCDPISGHVSLFWYQQALGQGPEFLTYFQNEAQLDKSGLPSDRFFAERPEGSVSTLKIQRTQQEDSAVYLCASSYDGAPRVEYFGPGTRLTVT.